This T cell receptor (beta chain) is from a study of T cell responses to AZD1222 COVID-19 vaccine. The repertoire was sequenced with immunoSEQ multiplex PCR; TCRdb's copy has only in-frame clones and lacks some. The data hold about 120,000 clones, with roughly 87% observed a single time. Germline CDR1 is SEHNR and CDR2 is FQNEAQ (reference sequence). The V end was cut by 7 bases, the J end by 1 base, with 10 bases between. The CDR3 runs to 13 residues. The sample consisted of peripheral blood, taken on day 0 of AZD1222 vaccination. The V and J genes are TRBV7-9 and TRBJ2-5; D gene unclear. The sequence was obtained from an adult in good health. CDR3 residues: CASTTALQETQYF. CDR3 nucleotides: TGTGCCAGCACCACCGCCCTCCAAGAGACCCAGTACTTC.